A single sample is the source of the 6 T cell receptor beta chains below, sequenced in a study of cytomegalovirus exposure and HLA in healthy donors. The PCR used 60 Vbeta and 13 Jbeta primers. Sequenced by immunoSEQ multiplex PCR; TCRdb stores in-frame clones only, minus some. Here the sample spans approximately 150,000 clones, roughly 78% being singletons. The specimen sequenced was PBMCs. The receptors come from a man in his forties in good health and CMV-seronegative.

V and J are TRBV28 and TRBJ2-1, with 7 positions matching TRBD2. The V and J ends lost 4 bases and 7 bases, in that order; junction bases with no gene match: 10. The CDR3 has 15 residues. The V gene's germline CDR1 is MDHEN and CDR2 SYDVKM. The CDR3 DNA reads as TGTGCCAGCAGTTCACCCGCGGGAGTAAGAAATGAGCAGTTCTTC. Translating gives CASSSPAGVRNEQFF.

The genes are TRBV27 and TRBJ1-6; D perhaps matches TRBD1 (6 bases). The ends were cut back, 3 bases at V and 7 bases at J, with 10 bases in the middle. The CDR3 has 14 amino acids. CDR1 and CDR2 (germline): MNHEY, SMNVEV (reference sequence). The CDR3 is CASSFSGANSPLHF. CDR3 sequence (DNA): TGTGCCAGCAGTTTTTCAGGGGCAAATTCACCCCTCCACTTT.

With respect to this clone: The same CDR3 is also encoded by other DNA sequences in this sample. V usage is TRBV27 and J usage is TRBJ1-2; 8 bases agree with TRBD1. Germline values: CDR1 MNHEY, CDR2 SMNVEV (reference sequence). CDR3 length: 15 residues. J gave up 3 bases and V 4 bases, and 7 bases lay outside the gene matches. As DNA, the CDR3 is TGTGCCAGCAGTTCGACAGGGGCGGGGGACTATGGCTACACCTTC. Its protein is CASSSTGAGDYGYTF.

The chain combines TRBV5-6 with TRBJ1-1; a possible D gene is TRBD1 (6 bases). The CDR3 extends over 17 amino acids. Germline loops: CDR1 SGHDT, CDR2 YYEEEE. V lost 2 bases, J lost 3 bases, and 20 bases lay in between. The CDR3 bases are TGTGCCAGCAGCTTTCCACAGGGCCTACTCGGGGACACTGAAGCTTTCTTT. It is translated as CASSFPQGLLGDTEAFF.

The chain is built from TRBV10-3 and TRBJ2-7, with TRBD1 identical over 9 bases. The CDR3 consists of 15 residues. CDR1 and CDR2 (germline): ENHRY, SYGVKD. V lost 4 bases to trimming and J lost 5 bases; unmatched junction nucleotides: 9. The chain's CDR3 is CAISAGDRVLNEQYF. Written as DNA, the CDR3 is TGTGCCATCAGTGCTGGGGACAGGGTCCTTAACGAGCAGTACTTC.

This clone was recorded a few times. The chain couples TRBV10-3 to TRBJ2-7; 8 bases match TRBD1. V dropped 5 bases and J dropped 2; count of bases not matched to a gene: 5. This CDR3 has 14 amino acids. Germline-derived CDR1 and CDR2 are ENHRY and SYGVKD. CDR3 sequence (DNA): TGTGCCATCAGTTTGACAGGGGTCCCCTACGAGCAGTACTTC. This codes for CAISLTGVPYEQYF.